The entry that follows covers one TCR beta chain sequence. Its antigen is currently unknown. Germline V CDR1 and CDR2: DFQATT, SNEGSKA (reference sequence). Trimming pared 2 bases from V and 1 base from J, leaving 12 bases between. The length of the CDR3 is 14 residues. The sample originates from a study of blood T cells in healthy people across ages. The study drew donors from healthy Caucasian individuals in Russia aged about 6 to 95. A second PCR, run for roughly 7 to 12 cycles, used a sample-barcoded 5' primer plus a J-beta primer mix. Every single cDNA molecule received a tag from a template-switch adaptor with 12 random nucleotides. In TCRdb, the 5' RACE reads were re-called with MiXCR into one record per CDR3 protein. Of 1,100,000 or so distinct CDR3 sequences listed, under 55% are singletons. Whole-study results and caveats: Higher naive T cell percentage went strongly together with higher TCR beta diversity.

The chain links TRBV20-1 to TRBJ2-7; D may correspond to TRBD1 or TRBD2 (5 bases each). Material: blood. This receptor was identified in a woman aged 55 to 70 in good health. CDR3 DNA: TGCAGTGCTAGACCCCGAGGGGTATCCTACGAGCAGTACTTC. This gives the protein CSARPRGVSYEQYF.